This T cell receptor (beta chain) was sequenced for a study of cytomegalovirus exposure and HLA in healthy donors. Study-wide findings and caveats: As was reported, the classifier diagnosed cytomegalovirus status with high specificity and sensitivity. In vitro, a few CMV-associated chains proved specific for CMV antigens. The study listed 150 to 200 cytomegalovirus-associated TCR beta chains.

Regarding this clone: The antigen is unknown.

The length of the CDR3 is 15 residues. J gave up 5 bases and V 6 bases, and 12 bases lay outside the gene matches. Germline values: CDR1 SQVTM, CDR2 ANQGSEA. Assay used: immunoSEQ multiplex PCR; TCRdb lists only in-frame clones, some missing. The sample contains approximately 150,000 clones, 84% of which appear only once. The sample consisted of PBMCs. This chain links TRBV29-1 with TRBJ2-5; 10 bases are shared with TRBD1. The receptor comes from a man under 40 in good health and CMV-seropositive. For the CDR3, the DNA is TGCAGCGTCGAACGACAGGGGGCGAGGTGGGAGACCCAGTACTTC. Translated: CSVERQGARWETQYF.